This entry lists 2 T cell receptor beta chains sequenced from one sample in a study of post-analysis software for immune sequencing data. Overall study results and limits: Patients had higher frequencies than controls of a few TRBV segments, including TRBV5-6, TRBV5-1 and TRBV20-1.

Presence of unique molecular identifiers characterized the TCR beta cDNA libraries. TCRdb re-called the PCR reads with MiXCR, one entry per CDR3 protein. The data show 650,000 to 850,000 distinct CDR3 sequences, with around 50% seen just once and about 4.5% held by the top ten. These TCRs' antigens remain unknown. The sequenced sample was blood. These receptor sequences come from a girl aged 10 to 17 with multiple sclerosis.

The CDR3, as DNA: TGCGCCAGCAGCTCCGGGACAGGGGGGATCTACGAGCAGTACTTC. This gives the protein CASSSGTGGIYEQYF. The chain carries TRBV5-1 and TRBJ2-7; 11 bases align to TRBD1. The CDR3 sequence is 15 residues long. CDR1 SGHRS and CDR2 YFSETQ come from the germline V gene. J gave up 3 bases and V 3 bases, and 5 bases lay outside the gene matches.

This clonotype has a handful of counts. The chain joins TRBV7-6 to TRBJ1-1; D is undetermined. There are 15 residues in the CDR3. The V gene lost 1 base and the J gene lost 0 bases, with 9 bases spanning the gap. Germline V gene sequence: CDR1 SGHVS, CDR2 FNYEAQ. CDR3 DNA sequence: TGTGCCAGCAGCTTAGTAGGACTGCTGAACACTGAAGCTTTCTTT. Protein product: CASSLVGLLNTEAFF.